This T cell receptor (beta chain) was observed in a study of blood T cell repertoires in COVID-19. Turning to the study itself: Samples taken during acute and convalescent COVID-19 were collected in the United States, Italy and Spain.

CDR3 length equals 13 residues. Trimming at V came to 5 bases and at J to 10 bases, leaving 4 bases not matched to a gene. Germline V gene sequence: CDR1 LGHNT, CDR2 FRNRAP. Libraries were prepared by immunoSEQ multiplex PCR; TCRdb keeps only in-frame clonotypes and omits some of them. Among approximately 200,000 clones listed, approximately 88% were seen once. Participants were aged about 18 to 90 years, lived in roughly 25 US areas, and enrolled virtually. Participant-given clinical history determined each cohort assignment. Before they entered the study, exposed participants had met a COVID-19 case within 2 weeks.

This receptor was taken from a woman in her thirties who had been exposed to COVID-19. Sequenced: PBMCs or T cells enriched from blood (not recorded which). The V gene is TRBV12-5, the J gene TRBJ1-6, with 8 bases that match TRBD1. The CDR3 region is CASGQDRESPLHF. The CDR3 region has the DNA TGTGCTAGTGGTCAGGACAGGGAATCACCCCTCCACTTT.